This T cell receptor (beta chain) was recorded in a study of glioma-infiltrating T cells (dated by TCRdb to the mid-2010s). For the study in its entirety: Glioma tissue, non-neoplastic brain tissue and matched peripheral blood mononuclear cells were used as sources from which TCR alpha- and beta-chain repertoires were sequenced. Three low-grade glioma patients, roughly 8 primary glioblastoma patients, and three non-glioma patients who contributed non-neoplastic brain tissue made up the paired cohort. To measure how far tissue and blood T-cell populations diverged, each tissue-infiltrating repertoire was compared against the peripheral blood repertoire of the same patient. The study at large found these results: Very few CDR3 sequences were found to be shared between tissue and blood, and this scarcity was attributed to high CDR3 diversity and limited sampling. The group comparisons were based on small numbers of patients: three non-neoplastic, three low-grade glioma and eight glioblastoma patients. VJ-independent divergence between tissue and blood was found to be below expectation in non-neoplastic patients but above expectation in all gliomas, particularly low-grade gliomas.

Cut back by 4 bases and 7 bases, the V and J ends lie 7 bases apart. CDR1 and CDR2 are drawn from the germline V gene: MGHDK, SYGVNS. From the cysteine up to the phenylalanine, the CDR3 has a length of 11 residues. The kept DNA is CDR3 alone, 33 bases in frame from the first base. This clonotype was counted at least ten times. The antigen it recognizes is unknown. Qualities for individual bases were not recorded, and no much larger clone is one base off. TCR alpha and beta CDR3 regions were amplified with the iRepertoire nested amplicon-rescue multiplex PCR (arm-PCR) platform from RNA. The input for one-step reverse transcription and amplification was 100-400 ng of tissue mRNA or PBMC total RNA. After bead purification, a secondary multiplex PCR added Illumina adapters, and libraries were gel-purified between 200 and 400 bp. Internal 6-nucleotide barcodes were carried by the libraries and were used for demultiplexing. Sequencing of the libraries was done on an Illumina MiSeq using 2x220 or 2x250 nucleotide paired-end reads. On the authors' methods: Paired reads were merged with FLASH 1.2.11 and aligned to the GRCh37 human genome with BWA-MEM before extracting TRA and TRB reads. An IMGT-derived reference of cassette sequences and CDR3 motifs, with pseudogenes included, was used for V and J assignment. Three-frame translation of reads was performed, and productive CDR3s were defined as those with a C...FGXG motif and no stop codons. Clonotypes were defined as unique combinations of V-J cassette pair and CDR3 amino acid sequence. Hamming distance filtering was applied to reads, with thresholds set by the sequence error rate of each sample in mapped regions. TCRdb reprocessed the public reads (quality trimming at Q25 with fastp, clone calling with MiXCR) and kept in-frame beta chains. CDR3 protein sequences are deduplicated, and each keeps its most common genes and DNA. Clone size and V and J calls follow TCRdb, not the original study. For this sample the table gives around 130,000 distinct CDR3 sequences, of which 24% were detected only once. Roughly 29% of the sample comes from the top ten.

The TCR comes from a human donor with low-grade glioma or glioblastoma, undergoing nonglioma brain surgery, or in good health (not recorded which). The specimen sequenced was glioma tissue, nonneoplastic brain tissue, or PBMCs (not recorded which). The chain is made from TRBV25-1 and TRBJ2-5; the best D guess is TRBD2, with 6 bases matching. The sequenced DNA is TGTGCCAGCAGTGCCGGGAGGACCCAGTACTTC. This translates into CASSAGRTQYF.